The source of this T cell receptor (beta chain) is a study of T cell responses to AZD1222 COVID-19 vaccine. Germline V gives CDR1 MDHEN, CDR2 SYDVKM. The CDR3 consists of 14 residues. V was cut by 5 bases and J by 0 bases, with 8 bases left in between. This clone has a single count. Its antigen remains unknown. TCRdb keeps only in-frame clones here, not all; method: immunoSEQ multiplex PCR. The sample gives roughly 140,000 clones, about 92% of which show up once; 12% is in the top ten. Findings and caveats of the study: Vaccine-associated CD4 TCRs spanned spike, dominant at 160-218 and 743-854. Without day 14 samples, only post-peak T cell repertoires were studied. Nearly half of spike-specific TCRs reportedly target variant regions that are unmutated in the B.1.351 and B.1.1.7 variants.

The specimen was peripheral blood, collected after recovery from COVID-19. The sequence derives from an adult who had recovered from COVID-19. This rearrangement joins TRBV28 to TRBJ2-1; D might be TRBD1 or TRBD2, each matching 5 bases. CDR3 sequence: CASSPGSSYNEQFF. CDR3 coding DNA: TGTGCCAGCAGTCCAGGGAGCTCCTACAATGAGCAGTTCTTC.